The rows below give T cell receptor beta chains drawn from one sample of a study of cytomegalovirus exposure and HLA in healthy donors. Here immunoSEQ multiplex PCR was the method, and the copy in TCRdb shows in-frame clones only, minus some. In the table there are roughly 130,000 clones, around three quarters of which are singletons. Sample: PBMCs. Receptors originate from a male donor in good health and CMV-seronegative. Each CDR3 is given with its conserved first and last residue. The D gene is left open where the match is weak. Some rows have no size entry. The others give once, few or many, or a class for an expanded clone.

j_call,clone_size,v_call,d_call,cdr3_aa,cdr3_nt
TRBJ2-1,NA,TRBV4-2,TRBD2,CASSQSTGSGGSYNEQFF,TGTGCCAGCAGCCAGAGTACAGGGAGCGGGGGGTCATACAATGAGCAGTTCTTC
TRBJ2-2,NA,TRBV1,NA,CTSSHLDRAPGELFF,TGCACCAGCAGCCACCTCGACAGGGCGCCGGGGGAGCTGTTTTTT
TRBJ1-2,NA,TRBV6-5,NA,CASIGSNYGYTF,TGTGCCAGCATCGGTTCTAACTATGGCTACACCTTC
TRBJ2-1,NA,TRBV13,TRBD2,CASRGGNEQFF,TGTGCCAGCAGGGGGGGGAATGAGCAGTTCTTC
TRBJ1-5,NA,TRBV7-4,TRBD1,CASSGDLRGRPTSNQPQHF,TGTGCCAGCAGCGGAGACCTCAGGGGGCGCCCTACTAGCAATCAGCCCCAGCATTTT
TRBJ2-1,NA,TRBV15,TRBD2,CATSRDPLAGASVGEQFF,TGTGCCACCAGCAGAGATCCGCTAGCGGGAGCGTCAGTCGGTGAGCAGTTCTTC
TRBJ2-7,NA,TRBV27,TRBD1,CASSRDRGRFLEQYF,TGTGCCAGCAGTCGAGACAGGGGGCGCTTCCTCGAGCAGTACTTC
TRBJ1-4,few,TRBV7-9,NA,CSSSLGAGNDEKLFF,TGTTCCAGCAGCTTAGGGGCAGGGAACGACGAAAAACTGTTTTTT
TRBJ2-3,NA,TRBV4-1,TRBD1,CASSQEGQGAGTDTQYF,TGCGCCAGCAGCCAAGAGGGACAGGGGGCGGGCACAGATACGCAGTATTTT
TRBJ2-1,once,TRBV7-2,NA,CASSPRTADNEQFF,TGTGCCAGCAGCCCCCGGACAGCCGACAATGAGCAGTTCTTC
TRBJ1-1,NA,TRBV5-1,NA,CASSLPPTEAFF,TGCGCCAGCAGCTTGCCCCCAACTGAAGCTTTCTTT
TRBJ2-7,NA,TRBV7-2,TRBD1,CASSYRTGEHEQYF,TGTGCCAGCAGCTATAGGACAGGGGAGCACGAGCAGTACTTC
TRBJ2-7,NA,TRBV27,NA,CASRDGDSREQYF,TGTGCCAGCCGAGACGGGGATAGCCGCGAGCAGTACTTC
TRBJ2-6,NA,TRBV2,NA,CASRDSGANGLTF,TGTGCCAGCAGAGATTCTGGGGCCAACGGCCTGACTTTC
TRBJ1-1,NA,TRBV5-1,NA,CASSLGQLTNTEAFF,TGCGCCAGCAGCTTGGGACAGTTAACGAACACTGAAGCTTTCTTT
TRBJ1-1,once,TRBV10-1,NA,CASSESFRGTEAFF,TGCGCCAGCAGTGAGTCCTTTCGGGGGACTGAAGCTTTCTTT
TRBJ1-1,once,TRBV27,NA,CASSFQVHTEAFF,TGTGCCAGCAGTTTTCAGGTACACACTGAAGCTTTCTTT
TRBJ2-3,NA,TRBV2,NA,CASRPQGGTQYF,TGTGCCAGCAGACCACAGGGGGGGACGCAGTATTTT
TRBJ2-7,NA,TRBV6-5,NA,CASSGGRSLYEQYF,TGTGCCAGCAGTGGGGGCCGGTCCCTCTACGAGCAGTACTTC
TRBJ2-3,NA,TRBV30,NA,CAWSVGAGDTQYF,TGTGCCTGGAGTGTAGGGGCGGGGGATACGCAGTATTTT
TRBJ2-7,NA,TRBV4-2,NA,CASSQDSSYEQYF,TGTGCCAGCAGCCAAGATAGCTCCTACGAGCAGTACTTC
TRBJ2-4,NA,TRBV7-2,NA,CASSFRGLAKNIQYF,TGTGCCAGCAGCTTTAGGGGTCTAGCCAAAAACATTCAGTACTTC
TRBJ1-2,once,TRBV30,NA,CAWREVGYTF,TGTGCCTGGAGGGAGGTTGGCTACACCTTC
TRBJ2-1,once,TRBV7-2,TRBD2,CASSLAVGGRRYNEQFF,TGTGCCAGCAGCTTAGCGGTCGGCGGGAGAAGATACAATGAGCAGTTCTTC
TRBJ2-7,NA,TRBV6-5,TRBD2,CASSELAGSSYEQYF,TGTGCCAGCAGCGAACTAGCGGGGAGCTCCTACGAGCAGTACTTC
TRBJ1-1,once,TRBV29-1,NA,CTVTRGGDTEAFF,TGCACCGTTACCAGGGGTGGGGACACTGAAGCTTTCTTT
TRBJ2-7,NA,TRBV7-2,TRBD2,CASSELAASYEQYF,TGTGCCAGCAGCGAACTAGCGGCATCCTACGAGCAGTACTTC
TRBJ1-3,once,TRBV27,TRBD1,CASSSHRRGPGNTIYF,TGTGCCAGCAGTTCCCACCGCAGGGGGCCTGGAAACACCATATATTTT
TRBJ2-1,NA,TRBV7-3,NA,CASSQTGPGREQFF,TGTGCCAGCAGCCAGACAGGCCCCGGGCGTGAGCAGTTCTTC
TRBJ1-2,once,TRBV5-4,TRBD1,CASSPLQGNYGYTF,TGTGCCAGCAGCCCCCTACAGGGGAACTATGGCTACACCTTC
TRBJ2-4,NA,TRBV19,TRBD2,CASSKDGGGDKNIQYF,TGTGCCAGTAGTAAGGACGGCGGGGGGGACAAAAACATTCAGTACTTC
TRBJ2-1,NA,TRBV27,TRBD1,CASSSQTGGIYNEQFF,TGTGCCAGCAGTTCCCAAACAGGGGGGATCTACAATGAGCAGTTCTTC
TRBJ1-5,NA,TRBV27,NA,CASSLRGNQPQHF,TGTGCCAGCAGTTTACGAGGCAATCAGCCCCAGCATTTT
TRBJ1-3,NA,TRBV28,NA,CASSRLNSGNTIYF,TGTGCCAGCAGCCGACTGAACTCTGGAAACACCATATATTTT
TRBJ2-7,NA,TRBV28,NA,CASSEAYEQYF,TGTGCCAGCAGTGAAGCCTACGAGCAGTACTTC
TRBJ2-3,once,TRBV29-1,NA,CSVEERWTDTQYF,TGCAGCGTTGAAGAGCGTTGGACAGATACGCAGTATTTT
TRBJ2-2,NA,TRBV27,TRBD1,CASSFSGGGELFF,TGTGCCAGCAGTTTTTCAGGGGGTGGGGAGCTGTTTTTT
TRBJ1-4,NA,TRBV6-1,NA,CASSEALSTDSEKLFF,TGTGCCAGCAGTGAAGCTTTGAGCACCGACAGTGAGAAACTGTTTTTT
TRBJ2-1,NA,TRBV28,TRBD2,CASSLPLAGRADNEQFF,TGTGCCAGCAGTTTGCCCCTAGCGGGGCGCGCAGACAATGAGCAGTTCTTC
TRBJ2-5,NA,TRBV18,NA,CASSPPGNQETQYF,TGTGCCAGCTCACCCCCAGGGAACCAAGAGACCCAGTACTTC
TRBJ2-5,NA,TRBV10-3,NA,CAISESTTQETQYF,TGTGCCATCAGTGAGTCGACAACCCAAGAGACCCAGTACTTC
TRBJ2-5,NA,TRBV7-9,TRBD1,CSSSLRQGNQETQYF,TGTTCCAGCAGCTTACGACAGGGTAACCAAGAGACCCAGTACTTC
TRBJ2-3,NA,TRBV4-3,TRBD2,CASSSRGTDTQYF,TGCGCCAGCAGCTCGCGGGGGACAGATACGCAGTATTTT
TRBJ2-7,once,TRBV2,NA,CASTSIGGQHYEQYF,TGTGCCAGCACCTCCATCGGGGGACAGCACTACGAGCAGTACTTC
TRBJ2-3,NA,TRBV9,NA,CASSVGGGIGTDTQYF,TGTGCCAGCAGCGTCGGAGGGGGCATCGGCACAGATACGCAGTATTTT
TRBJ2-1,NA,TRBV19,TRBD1,CASRTGRNEQFF,TGTGCCAGTCGGACAGGGAGAAATGAGCAGTTCTTC
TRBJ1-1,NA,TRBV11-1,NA,CASSALFTEAFF,TGTGCCAGCAGCGCCCTATTCACTGAAGCTTTCTTT
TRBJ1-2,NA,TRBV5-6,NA,CASSLGLQGIGYTF,TGTGCCAGCAGCTTGGGCCTCCAGGGGATCGGCTACACCTTC
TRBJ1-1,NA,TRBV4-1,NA,CASSYRVQNTEAFF,TGCGCCAGCAGCTACAGGGTCCAGAACACTGAAGCTTTCTTT
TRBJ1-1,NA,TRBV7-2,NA,CASTLQTLSTEAFF,TGTGCCAGCACCTTACAGACATTAAGCACTGAAGCTTTCTTT
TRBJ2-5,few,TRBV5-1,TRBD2,CASSTGTSGPETQYF,TGCGCCAGCAGCACCGGGACTAGCGGGCCAGAGACCCAGTACTTC
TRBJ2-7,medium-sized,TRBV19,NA,CASSMAGARYEQYF,TGTGCCAGTAGTATGGCAGGGGCCCGCTACGAGCAGTACTTC
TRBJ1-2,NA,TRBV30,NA,CAWRVGLVYGYTF,TGTGCCTGGAGAGTGGGGCTGGTCTATGGCTACACCTTC